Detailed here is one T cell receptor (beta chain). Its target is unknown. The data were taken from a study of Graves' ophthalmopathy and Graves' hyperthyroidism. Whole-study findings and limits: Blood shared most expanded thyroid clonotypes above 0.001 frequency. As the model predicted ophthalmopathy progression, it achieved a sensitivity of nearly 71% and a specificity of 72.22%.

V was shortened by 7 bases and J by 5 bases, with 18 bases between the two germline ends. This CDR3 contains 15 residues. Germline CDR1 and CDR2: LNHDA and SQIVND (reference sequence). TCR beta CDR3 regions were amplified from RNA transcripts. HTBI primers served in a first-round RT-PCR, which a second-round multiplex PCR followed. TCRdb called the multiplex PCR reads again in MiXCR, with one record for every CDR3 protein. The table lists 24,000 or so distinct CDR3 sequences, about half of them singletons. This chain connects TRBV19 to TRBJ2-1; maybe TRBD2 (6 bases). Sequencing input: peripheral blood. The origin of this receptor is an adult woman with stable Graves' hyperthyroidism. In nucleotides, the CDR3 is TGTGCCAGTACCTTAGGGAGGCCCCCGCACAATGAGCAGTTCTTC. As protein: CASTLGRPPHNEQFF.